This T cell receptor (beta chain) was recorded in a study of human T cells and chemical hapten exposure. Stated time point: patch test 1, 2 weeks after DPC sensitization. Described treatment: therapeutic diphenylcyclopropenone sensitization with weekly scalp DPC. MiXCR, run by TCRdb on the RACE reads, gives a single entry per CDR3 protein. The sample holds about 100,000 distinct CDR3 sequences; 9.5% to 12% are singletons and the top ten take under 4.5%. Looked up from germline, CDR1 is LGHDT and CDR2 is YNNKEL (reference sequence). This CDR3 is 14 amino acids long. Germline trimming cut 5 bases from V and 2 bases from J; bases unmatched to any gene: 2.

Source: whole blood, taken in connection with sensitization to the hapten diphenylcyclopropenone (DPC). V gene TRBV3-1 combines with J gene TRBJ2-1; 8 nucleotides line up with TRBD1. The origin of this receptor is a woman aged 40 to 50 with alopecia areata. Some clones in this sample may be carry-over from other donors' samples. The CDR3 nucleotides are TGTGCCAGCAGCGAGACAGGGGCCTACAATGAGCAGTTCTTC. This translates into CASSETGAYNEQFF.